This T cell receptor beta chain derives from a study of T cells in Graves' hyperthyroidism and ophthalmopathy. Germline V gives CDR1 DFQATT, CDR2 SNEGSKA (reference sequence). The CDR3 spans 13 residues. Trimming stripped 4 bases from V and 5 bases from J, with 15 bases between. Diagnoses used clinical symptoms, serum thyroxine and TRAb, thyroid ultrasound and orbital computed tomography. About this clonotype: No antigen is known for it.

RNA transcripts were the template for amplifying TCR beta CDR3 regions. The HTBI set primed first-round TCR CDR3 RT-PCR. TCRdb re-analysed the multiplex PCR reads in MiXCR, keeping a single row per CDR3 protein. The sample records under 500,000 distinct CDR3 sequences, over 13% being singletons. Study results and caveats: By a 13 V-J model, ophthalmopathy was set apart from stable hyperthyroidism.

The sequenced sample consisted of blood. The sequence derives from a man aged 45-60 years with Graves' ophthalmopathy. This rearrangement joins TRBV20-1 to TRBJ2-7; D call uncertain. Written as DNA, the CDR3 is TGCAGTGCTACTTCCGTCGCGACCAACGAGCAGTACTTC. This translates into CSATSVATNEQYF.